This T cell receptor (beta chain) appears in the sequencing data of a study of T-cell reconstitution after alpha-beta-depleted transplantation in children. V shed 1 base and J shed 3 bases, with 9 bases lying between them. The CDR3 loop spans 14 amino acids. Study observations and caveats: In patients about two months after transplant, alpha-beta T cells reportedly arose from several hundred expanded graft clones.

With respect to this clonotype: No antigen is known for it.

The TCRbeta library was prepared with unique molecular identifiers. MiXCR, run by TCRdb on the PCR reads, gives a single entry per CDR3 protein. Of 250,000 to 300,000 distinct CDR3 sequences in the sample, about a tenth were seen once. The sequenced sample was PBMCs, obtained before TCRalphabeta/CD19-depleted stem cell transplant. The TCR sequence derives from a boy under two years old with acute myeloid leukemia, due to receive a stem cell transplant. The genes are TRBV12-3 or TRBV12-4 and TRBJ1-1; D gene uncertain. CDR3 loop: CASSLVPWDTEAFF. For the CDR3, the DNA is TGTGCCAGCAGTTTAGTCCCTTGGGACACTGAAGCTTTCTTT.